This T cell receptor beta chain was found in a study of blood T cell repertoires in COVID-19. Turning to the study itself: Italy, Spain and the United States were the sources of the convalescent and acute COVID-19 samples. Sources were T cells, B-cell-depleted T cells, or PBMCs; the material itself was cDNA or gDNA.

The CDR3 loop spans 15 amino acids. Germline CDR1 and CDR2: SEHNR and FQNEAQ (reference sequence). V dropped 6 bases and J dropped 4 bases, with 15 bases sitting between them. The method was immunoSEQ multiplex PCR; TCRdb's version includes in-frame clones alone and lacks a portion of them. The sample holds around 140,000 clones; around 88% are singletons and the top ten take 18%. The sequenced sample consisted of peripheral blood. This chain uses TRBV7-9 with TRBJ2-2, with a weak D call TRBD2 (6 bases). The sequence derives from a man aged 50 or older with active or convalescent COVID-19. The CDR3 reads CASSHSGEPTGELFF. The CDR3 nucleotides are TGTGCCAGCAGTCACTCGGGAGAGCCCACCGGGGAGCTGTTTTTT.